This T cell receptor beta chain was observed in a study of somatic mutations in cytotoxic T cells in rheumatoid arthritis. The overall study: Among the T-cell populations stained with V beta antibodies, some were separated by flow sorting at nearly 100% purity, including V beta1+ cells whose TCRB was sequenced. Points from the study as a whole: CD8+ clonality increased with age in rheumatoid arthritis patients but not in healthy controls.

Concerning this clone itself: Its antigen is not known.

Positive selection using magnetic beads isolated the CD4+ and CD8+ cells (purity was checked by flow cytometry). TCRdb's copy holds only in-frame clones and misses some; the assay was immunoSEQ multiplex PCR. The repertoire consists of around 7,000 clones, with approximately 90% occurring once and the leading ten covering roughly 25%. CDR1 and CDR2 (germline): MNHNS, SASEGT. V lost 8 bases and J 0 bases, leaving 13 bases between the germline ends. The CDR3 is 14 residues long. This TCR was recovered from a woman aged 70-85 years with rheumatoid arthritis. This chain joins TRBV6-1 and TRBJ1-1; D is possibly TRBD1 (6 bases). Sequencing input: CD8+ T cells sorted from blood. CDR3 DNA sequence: TGTGCCAGCGCCTACAGGGACCTGAACACTGAAGCTTTCTTT. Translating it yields CASAYRDLNTEAFF.